This TCR beta chain appears in the sequencing data of a study of glioma-infiltrating T cells. General study points: Only very few CDR3 sequences appeared in both tissue and blood.

Amplification of TCR alpha and beta CDR3 regions from RNA used iRepertoire nested multiplex PCR. MiXCR, run by TCRdb on the multiplex PCR reads, gives a single entry per CDR3 protein. This sample has more than 85,000 distinct CDR3 sequences, with 25% found just once. To note about this clonotype: The antigen is not known.

The CDR3 totals 14 residues. V dropped 10 bases and J dropped 0 bases, with 13 bases sitting between them. Per the germline V gene, CDR1 is MRHNA and CDR2 is SNTAGT. This chain uses TRBV6-4 with TRBJ1-3; D is uncertain. The sample consisted of glioma tissue, nonneoplastic brain tissue, or PBMCs (not recorded which). The sequence was obtained from a human donor with low-grade glioma or glioblastoma, undergoing nonglioma brain surgery, or in good health (not recorded which). CDR3 residues: CATIDGVSGNTIYF. CDR3 coding DNA: TGTGCCACCATAGACGGGGTCTCTGGAAACACCATATATTTT.